The T cell receptor beta chain under discussion was sequenced for a study of T-cell memory formation after mild COVID-19. TCR alpha and TCR beta cDNA libraries carrying sample barcodes and UMIs were produced by 5'RACE using constant-segment primers. TCRdb re-called the 5' RACE reads through MiXCR, storing one row per CDR3 protein. The table lists 210,000 or so distinct CDR3 sequences, about 10% of them singletons. From germline, CDR1 is LGHNT and CDR2 FRNRAP. The CDR3 is 18 amino acids. V was pared by 1 base and J by 0 bases, with 17 bases between. Sequencing was done on a sample of PBMCs or a T cell subset sorted from them (not recorded which). The rearrangement joins TRBV12-5 to TRBJ2-3; maybe TRBD2 (6 bases). This sequence was found in a man younger than 30 who had mild COVID-19 (a few samples of this study predate the infection). Cell type and time point are not known. CDR3 nucleotides: TGTGCTAGTGGTTTGGCCGCACTAGGCGGGACCAGCACAGATACGCAGTATTTT. Encoded protein: CASGLAALGGTSTDTQYF. Drawing the rest from reference TRBV12-5 and TRBJ2-3, the complete variable domain is DARVTQTPRHKVTEMGQEVTMRCQPILGHNTVFWYRQTMMQGLELLAYFRNRAPLDDSGMPKDRFSAEMPDATLATLKIQPSEPRDSAVYFCASGLAALGGTSTDTQYFGPGTRLTVL.